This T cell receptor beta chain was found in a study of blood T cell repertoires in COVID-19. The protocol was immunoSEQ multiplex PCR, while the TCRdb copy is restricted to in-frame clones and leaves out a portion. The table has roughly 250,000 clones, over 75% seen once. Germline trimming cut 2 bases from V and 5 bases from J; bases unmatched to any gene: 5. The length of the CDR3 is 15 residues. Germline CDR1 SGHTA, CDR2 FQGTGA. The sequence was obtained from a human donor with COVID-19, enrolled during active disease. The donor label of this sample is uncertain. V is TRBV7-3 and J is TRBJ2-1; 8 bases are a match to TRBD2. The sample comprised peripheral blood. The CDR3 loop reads CASSLGAGAHNEQFF. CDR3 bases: TGTGCCAGCAGCTTAGGAGCGGGAGCCCACAATGAGCAGTTCTTC.